These 2 T cell receptor beta chains were sequenced from one sample in a study of early stage breast cancer tumors listed by TCRdb under 2017. Preparation of the library involved the immunoSEQ multiplex PCR assay. Imported from immuneACCESS, the table was reduced by TCRdb to in-frame sequences with V and J called. These copies leave out some clones; in studies compared against another copy, an unresolved V gene accounts for under half, and the cause of the remainder is not known. In all, the sample holds more than 55,000 clones, and less than 90% of those were seen once. Of the sample, over 3.5% falls within the top ten clones. Sequencing was carried out using blood. All receptors come from a person aged 40 to 50 with breast cancer.

This clone was detected only a few times. The rearrangement joins TRBV29-1 to TRBJ1-1; TRBD1 matches at 7 bases. From germline, CDR1 is SQVTM and CDR2 ANQGSEA. The length of the CDR3 is 12 residues. V trimming: 7 bases; J trimming: 0 bases; junction bases outside the gene matches: 2. CDR3 amino acids: CSAGTVNTEAFF. The DNA of the CDR3 is TGCAGCGCGGGGACAGTGAACACTGAAGCTTTCTTT.

This chain connects TRBV18 to TRBJ2-1; 8 bases fit TRBD2. J was trimmed by 3 bases and V by 1 base; bases with no gene match: 5. CDR1 is KGHSH and CDR2 is LQKENI in the germline V gene. This CDR3 region has 16 residues. In nucleotides, the CDR3 is TGTGCCAGCTCACCACGTCCAGCGGGAGACTACAATGAGCAGTTCTTC. Its protein product is CASSPRPAGDYNEQFF.